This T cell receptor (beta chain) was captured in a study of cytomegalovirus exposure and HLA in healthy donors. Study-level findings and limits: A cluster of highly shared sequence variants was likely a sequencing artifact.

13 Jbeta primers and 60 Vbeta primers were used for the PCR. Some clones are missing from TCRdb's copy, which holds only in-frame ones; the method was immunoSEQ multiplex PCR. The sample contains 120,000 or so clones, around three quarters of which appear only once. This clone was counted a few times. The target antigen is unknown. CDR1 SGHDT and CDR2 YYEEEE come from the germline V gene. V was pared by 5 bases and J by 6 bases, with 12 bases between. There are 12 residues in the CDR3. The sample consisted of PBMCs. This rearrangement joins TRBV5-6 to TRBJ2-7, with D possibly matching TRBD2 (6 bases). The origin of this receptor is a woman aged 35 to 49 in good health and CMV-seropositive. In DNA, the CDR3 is TGTGCCAGCAGGGCGCGGGGTTCCGAGCAGTACTTC. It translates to CASRARGSEQYF.